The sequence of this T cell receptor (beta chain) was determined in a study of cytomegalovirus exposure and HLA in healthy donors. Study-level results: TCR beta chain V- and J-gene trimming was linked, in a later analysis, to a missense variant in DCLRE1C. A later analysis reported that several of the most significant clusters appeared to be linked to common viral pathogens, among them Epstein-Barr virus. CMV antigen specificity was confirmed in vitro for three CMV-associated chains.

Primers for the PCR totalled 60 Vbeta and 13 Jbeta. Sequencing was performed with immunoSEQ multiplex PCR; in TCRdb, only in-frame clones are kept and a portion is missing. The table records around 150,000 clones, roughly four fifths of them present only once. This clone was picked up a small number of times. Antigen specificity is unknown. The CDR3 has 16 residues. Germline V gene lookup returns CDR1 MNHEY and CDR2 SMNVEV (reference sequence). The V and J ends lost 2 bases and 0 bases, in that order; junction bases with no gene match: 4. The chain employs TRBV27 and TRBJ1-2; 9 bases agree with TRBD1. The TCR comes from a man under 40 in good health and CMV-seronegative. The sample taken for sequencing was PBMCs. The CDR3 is CASSLTGGPANYGYTF. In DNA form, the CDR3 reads TGTGCCAGCAGTTTAACAGGGGGCCCAGCTAACTATGGCTACACCTTC.